This T cell receptor beta chain comes out of a study of T cell repertoires in cytomegalovirus infection. CDR3 length equals 17 residues. The V gene's germline CDR1 is MGHRA and CDR2 YSYEKL. V trimming: 5 bases; J trimming: 1 base; junction bases outside the gene matches: 12. There are a few counts of this clonotype. Its matching antigen is unknown. A single record per CDR3 protein comes from TCRdb applying MiXCR to the reads. Of about 770,000 distinct CDR3 sequences listed, 25% to 35% are singletons. The chain uses TRBV4-1 and TRBJ2-3; 7 bases are a match to TRBD2. The receptor was isolated from a human donor in good health (CMV status not recorded). Some clones in this sample may be carry-over from other donors' samples. The sequencing here drew on cultured CD8+ T cells from PBMCs, taken from culture after CMV antigen stimulation. The CDR3 loop reads CASSGGSPGDGTDTQYF. The CDR3 region has the DNA TGCGCCAGCAGCGGCGGGAGTCCGGGCGATGGCACAGATACGCAGTATTTT.